These 4 T cell receptor beta chains share one sample of origin, sequenced in a study of blood T cells in healthy people across ages. With a J-beta primer mix and a sample-barcoded 5' primer, a second PCR ran about 7 to 12 cycles. TCRdb used MiXCR to reprocess the 5' RACE reads, holding one entry per CDR3 protein. The repertoire consists of about 780,000 distinct CDR3 sequences, with 35% to 60% occurring once and the leading ten covering roughly 18%. The sequencing sample was made of blood. The origin of the receptors is a man older than 75 in good health.

This clonotype occurred a few times. This chain connects TRBV20-1 to TRBJ1-2; tentatively, D is TRBD1 (6 bases). This CDR3 has 16 residues. Germline V gene sequence: CDR1 DFQATT, CDR2 SNEGSKA (reference sequence). V lost 0 bases to trimming and J lost 1 base, with 15 bases between them. The CDR3 DNA reads as TGCAGTGCTAGAGACGTACAGGGACTAATTAACTATGGCTACACCTTC. It encodes CSARDVQGLINYGYTF.

A few counts support this clonotype. V usage is TRBV5-1 and J usage is TRBJ2-7; 13 bases are shared with TRBD2. The V segment lost 4 bases and the J segment 0 bases; nucleotides outside the gene matches: 7. Germline assignment: CDR1 SGHRS and CDR2 YFSETQ. The CDR3 sequence is 17 residues long. This CDR3 is CASSRGTSGTLSYEQYF. CDR3 DNA sequence: TGCGCCAGCAGCAGGGGGACTAGCGGGACCCTCTCCTACGAGCAGTACTTC.

This clonotype was picked up a small number of times. The rearrangement uses TRBV7-2 and TRBJ2-5; 13 positions agree with TRBD2. The CDR3 runs 15 residues. CDR1 and CDR2 from the germline V gene are SGHTA and FQGNSA. V was pared by 3 bases and J by 4 bases, with 2 bases of the junction left unmatched. The CDR3 DNA reads TGTGCCAGCAGCTTCGGACTAGCGGGAGCAGAGACCCAGTACTTC. It is translated as CASSFGLAGAETQYF.

The chain links TRBV20-1 to TRBJ1-6, with D possibly TRBD1 on 6 matching bases. V was clipped by 8 bases and J by 8 bases, with 19 bases between them. Germline V lookup: CDR1 DFQATT, CDR2 SNEGSKA (reference sequence). The CDR3 contains 14 residues. For the CDR3, the DNA is TGCAGTTCCCCAGGGGACGGGGGGGATTCACCCCTCCACTTT. Translating gives CSSPGDGGDSPLHF.